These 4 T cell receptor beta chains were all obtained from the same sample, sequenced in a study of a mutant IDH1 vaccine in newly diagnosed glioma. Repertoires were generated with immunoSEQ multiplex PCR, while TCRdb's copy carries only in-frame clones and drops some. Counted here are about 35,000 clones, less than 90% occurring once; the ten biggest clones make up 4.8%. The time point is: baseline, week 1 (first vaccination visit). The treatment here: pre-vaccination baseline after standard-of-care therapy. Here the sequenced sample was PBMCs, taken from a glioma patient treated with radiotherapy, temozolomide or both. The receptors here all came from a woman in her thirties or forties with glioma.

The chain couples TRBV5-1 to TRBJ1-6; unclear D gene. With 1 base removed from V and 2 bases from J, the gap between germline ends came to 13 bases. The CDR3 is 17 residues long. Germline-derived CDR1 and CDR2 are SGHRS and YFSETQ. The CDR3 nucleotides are TGCGCCAGCAGCTTGCCGCTTCAAGGAACCTATAATTCACCCCTCCACTTT. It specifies CASSLPLQGTYNSPLHF.

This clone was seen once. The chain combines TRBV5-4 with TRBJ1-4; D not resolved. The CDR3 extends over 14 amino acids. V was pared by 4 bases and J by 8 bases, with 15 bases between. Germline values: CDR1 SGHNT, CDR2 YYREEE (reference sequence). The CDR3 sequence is CASSRGYGSEKLFF. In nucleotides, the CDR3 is TGTGCCAGCAGCCGGGGTTACGGCAGCGAAAAACTGTTTTTT.

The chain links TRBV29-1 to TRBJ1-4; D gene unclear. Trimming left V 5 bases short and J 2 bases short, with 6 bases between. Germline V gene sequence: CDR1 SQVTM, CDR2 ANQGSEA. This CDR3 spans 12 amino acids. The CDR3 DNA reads TGCAGCGTTAAGGAGACTAATGAAAAACTGTTTTTT. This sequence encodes CSVKETNEKLFF.

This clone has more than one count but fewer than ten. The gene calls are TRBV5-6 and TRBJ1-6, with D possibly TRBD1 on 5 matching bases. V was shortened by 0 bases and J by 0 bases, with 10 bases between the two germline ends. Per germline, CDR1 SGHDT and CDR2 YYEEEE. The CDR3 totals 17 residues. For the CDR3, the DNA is TGTGCCAGCAGCTTGGCCGGGGGGAGCTCCTATAATTCACCCCTCCACTTT. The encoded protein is CASSLAGGSSYNSPLHF. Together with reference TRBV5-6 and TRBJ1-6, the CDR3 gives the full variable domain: DAGVTQSPTHLIKTRGQQVTLRCSPKSGHDTVSWYQQALGQGPQFIFQYYEEEERQRGNFPDRFSGHQFPNYSSELNVNALLLGDSALYLCASSLAGGSSYNSPLHFGNGTRLTVT.